Shown below are 2 T cell receptor beta chains from a single sample sequenced in a study of shared clonotypes between healthy human individuals. TCRdb keeps only in-frame clones here, not all; method: immunoSEQ multiplex PCR. Here the sample spans about 2.4 million clones, roughly 93% being singletons. Sequenced: naive CD4+ T cells from PBMCs. The subset here: CD45RA+ positively selected. These receptor sequences come from a man younger than 35 in good health. Some clones in this sample may be carry-over from other donors' samples.

The V gene is TRBV6-1, the J gene TRBJ1-1; D gene ambiguous. The CDR3 sequence is 13 residues long. CDR1 MNHNS and CDR2 SASEGT come from the germline V gene. V gave up 5 bases and J gave up 6 bases, with 13 bases separating them. The CDR3 nucleotides read TGTGCCAGCAGTATACGTCAGGACGCTGAAGCTTTCTTT. This gives the protein CASSIRQDAEAFF.

This clone came up once. The genes are TRBV6-1 and TRBJ1-4; perhaps TRBD1 as D (5 bases). CDR3 length equals 15 residues. CDR1 and CDR2 (germline): MNHNS, SASEGT. V dropped 6 bases and J dropped 7 bases, with 18 bases sitting between them. The CDR3 protein is CASRGRPLNFEKLFF. CDR3 sequence (DNA): TGTGCCAGCAGGGGACGTCCATTGAACTTTGAAAAACTGTTTTTT.